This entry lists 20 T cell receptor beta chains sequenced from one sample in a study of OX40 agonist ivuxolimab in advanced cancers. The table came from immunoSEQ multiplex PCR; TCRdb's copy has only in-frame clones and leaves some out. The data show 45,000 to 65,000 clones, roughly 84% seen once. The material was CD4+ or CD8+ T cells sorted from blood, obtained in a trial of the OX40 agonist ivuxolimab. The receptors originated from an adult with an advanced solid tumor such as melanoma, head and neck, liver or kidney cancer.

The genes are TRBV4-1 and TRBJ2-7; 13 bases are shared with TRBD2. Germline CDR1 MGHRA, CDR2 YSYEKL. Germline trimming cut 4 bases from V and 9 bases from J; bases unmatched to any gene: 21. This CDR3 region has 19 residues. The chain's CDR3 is CASSPRWGTSGKRGLGQYF. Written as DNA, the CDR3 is TGCGCCAGCAGCCCCCGCTGGGGGACTAGCGGGAAGAGGGGTTTAGGGCAGTACTTC.

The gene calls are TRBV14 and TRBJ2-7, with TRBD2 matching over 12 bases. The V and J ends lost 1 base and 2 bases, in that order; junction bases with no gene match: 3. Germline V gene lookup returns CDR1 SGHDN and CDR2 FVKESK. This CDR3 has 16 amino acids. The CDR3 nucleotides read TGTGCCAGCAGCCAAGGACTAGCGGGAGAGACCTACGAGCAGTACTTC. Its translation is CASSQGLAGETYEQYF.

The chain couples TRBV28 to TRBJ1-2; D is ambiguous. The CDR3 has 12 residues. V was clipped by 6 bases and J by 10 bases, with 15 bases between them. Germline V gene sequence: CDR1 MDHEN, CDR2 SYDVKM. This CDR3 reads CASRTTGRVYTF. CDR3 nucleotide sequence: TGTGCCAGCAGAACCACCGGACGGGTCTACACCTTC.

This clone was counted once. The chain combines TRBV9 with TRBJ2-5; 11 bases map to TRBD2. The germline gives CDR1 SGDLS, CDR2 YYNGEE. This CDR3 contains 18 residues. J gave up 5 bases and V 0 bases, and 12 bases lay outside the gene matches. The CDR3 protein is CASSVGGSGRAGGETQYF. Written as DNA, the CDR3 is TGTGCCAGCAGCGTAGGAGGTAGCGGGAGGGCCGGTGGTGAGACCCAGTACTTC. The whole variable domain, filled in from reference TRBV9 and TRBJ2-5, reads DSGVTQTPKHLITATGQRVTLRCSPRSGDLSVYWYQQSLDQGLQFLIQYYNGEERAKGNILERFSAQQFPDLHSELNLSSLELGDSALYFCASSVGGSGRAGGETQYFGPGTRLLVL.

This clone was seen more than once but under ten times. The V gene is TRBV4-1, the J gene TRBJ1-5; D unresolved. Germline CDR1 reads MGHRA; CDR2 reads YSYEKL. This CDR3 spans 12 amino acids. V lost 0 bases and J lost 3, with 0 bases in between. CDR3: CASSQDNQPQHF. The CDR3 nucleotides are TGCGCCAGCAGCCAAGACAATCAGCCCCAGCATTTT.

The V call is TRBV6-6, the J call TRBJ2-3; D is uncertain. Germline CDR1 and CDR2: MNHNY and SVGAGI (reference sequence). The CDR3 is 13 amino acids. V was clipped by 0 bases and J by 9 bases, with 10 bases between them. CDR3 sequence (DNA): TGTGCCAGCAGTTACTCGGAAAGTAGGACGCAGTATTTT. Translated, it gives CASSYSESRTQYF.

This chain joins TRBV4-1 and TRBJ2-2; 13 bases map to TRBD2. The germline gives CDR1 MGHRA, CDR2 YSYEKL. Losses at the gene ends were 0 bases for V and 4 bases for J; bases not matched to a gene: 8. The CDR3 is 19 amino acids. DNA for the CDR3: TGCGCCAGCAGCCAAGATAAACTAGCGGGAGGGCCCTCCACCGGGGAGCTGTTTTTT. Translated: CASSQDKLAGGPSTGELFF.

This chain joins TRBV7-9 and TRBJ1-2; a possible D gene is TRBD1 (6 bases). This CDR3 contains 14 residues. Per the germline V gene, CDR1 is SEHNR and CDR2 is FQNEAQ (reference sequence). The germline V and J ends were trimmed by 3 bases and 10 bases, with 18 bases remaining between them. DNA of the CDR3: TGTGCCAGCAGCTTCTTTGACAGGCCCATATCCTACACCTTC. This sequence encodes CASSFFDRPISYTF.

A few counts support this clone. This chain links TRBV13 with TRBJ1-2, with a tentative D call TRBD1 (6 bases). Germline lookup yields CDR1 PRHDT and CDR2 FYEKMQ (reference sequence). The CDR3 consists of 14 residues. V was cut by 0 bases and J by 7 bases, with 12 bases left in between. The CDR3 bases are TGTGCCAGCAGCTTAGGTACGCGGGGGGCTGGCTACACCTTC. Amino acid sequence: CASSLGTRGAGYTF. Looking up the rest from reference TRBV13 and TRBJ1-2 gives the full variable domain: AAGVIQSPRHLIKEKRETATLKCYPIPRHDTVYWYQQGPGQDPQFLISFYEKMQSDKGSIPDRFSAQQFSDYHSELNMSSLELGDSALYFCASSLGTRGAGYTFGSGTRLTVV.

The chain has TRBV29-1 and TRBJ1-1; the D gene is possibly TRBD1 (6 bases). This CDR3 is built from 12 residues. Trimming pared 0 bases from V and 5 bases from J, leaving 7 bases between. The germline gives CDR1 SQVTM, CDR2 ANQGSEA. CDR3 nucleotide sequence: TGCAGCGTTGAAGATACAGGGACTGAAGCTTTCTTT. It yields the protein CSVEDTGTEAFF.

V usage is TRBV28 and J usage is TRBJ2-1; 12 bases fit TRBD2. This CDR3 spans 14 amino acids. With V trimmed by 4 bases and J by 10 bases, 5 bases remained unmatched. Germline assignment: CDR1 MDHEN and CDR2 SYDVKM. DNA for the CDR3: TGTGCCAGCAGTTCTAGCGGGAGGGCCGGGGAGCAGTTCTTC. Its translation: CASSSSGRAGEQFF.

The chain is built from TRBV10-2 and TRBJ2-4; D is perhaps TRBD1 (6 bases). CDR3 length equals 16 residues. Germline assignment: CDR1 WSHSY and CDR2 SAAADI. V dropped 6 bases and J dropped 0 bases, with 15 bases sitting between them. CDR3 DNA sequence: TGCGCCAGCAGCCGCCGGGACAATTTAGCCAAAAACATTCAGTACTTC. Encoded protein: CASSRRDNLAKNIQYF.

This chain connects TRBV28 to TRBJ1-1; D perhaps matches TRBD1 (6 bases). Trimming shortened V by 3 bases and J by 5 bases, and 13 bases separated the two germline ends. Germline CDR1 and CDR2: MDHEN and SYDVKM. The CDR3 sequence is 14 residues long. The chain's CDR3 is CASSLQGFQTEAFF. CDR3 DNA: TGTGCCAGCAGTTTGCAGGGGTTTCAGACTGAAGCTTTCTTT.

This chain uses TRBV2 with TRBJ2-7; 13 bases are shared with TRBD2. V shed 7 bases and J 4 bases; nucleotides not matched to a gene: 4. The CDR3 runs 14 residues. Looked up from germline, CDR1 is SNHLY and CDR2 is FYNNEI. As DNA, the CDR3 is TGTGCCAGCATTCGGACTAGCGGGAGTTACGAGCAGTACTTC. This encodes CASIRTSGSYEQYF.

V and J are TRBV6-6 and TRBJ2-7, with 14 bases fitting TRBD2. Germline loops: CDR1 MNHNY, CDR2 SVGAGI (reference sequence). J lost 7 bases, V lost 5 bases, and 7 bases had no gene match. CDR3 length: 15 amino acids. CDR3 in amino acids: CASSASGLAGGEQYF. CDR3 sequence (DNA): TGTGCCAGCAGTGCCTCCGGACTAGCGGGGGGTGAGCAGTACTTC.

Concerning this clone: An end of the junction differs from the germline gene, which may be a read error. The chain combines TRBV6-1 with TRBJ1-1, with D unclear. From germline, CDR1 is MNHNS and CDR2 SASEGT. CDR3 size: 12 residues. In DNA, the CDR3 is TGTGCCAGCACTGAACGACGGACTGAAGCTTTCTTT. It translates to CASTERRTEAFF.

CDR3: CASSPQGPRNQPQHF. As DNA, the CDR3 is TGTGCCAGCAGTCCACAGGGGCCCCGCAATCAGCCCCAGCATTTT. This rearrangement joins TRBV7-2 to TRBJ1-5; 7 positions agree with TRBD1. The CDR3 contains 15 residues. V shed 6 bases and J 2 bases; nucleotides not matched to a gene: 7. Germline-derived CDR1 and CDR2 are SGHTA and FQGNSA.

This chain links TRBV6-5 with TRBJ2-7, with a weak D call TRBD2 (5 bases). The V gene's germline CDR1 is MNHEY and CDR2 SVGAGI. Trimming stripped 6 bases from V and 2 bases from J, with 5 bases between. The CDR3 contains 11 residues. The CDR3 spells CASRRAYEQYF. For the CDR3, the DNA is TGTGCCAGCAGGAGGGCCTACGAGCAGTACTTC.

CDR3 DNA: TGTGCCAGCAGCTCACTCCGGGACAGGGTGGGAGAGCAGTACTTC. Translation gives CASSSLRDRVGEQYF. The rearrangement uses TRBV11-2 and TRBJ2-7; 9 bases line up with TRBD1. CDR1 and CDR2 from the germline V gene are SGHAT and FQNNGV. Unmatched junction bases numbered 11, after V lost 4 bases and J lost 7 bases. The length of the CDR3 is 15 residues.

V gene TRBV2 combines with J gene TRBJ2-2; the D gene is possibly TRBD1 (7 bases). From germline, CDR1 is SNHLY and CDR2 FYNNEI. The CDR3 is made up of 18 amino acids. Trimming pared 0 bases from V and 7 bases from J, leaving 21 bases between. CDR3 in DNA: TGTGCCAGCAGTGAAGCGCTAGGGGGGCTGACAGGGCTCGGGGAGCTGTTTTTT. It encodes CASSEALGGLTGLGELFF.